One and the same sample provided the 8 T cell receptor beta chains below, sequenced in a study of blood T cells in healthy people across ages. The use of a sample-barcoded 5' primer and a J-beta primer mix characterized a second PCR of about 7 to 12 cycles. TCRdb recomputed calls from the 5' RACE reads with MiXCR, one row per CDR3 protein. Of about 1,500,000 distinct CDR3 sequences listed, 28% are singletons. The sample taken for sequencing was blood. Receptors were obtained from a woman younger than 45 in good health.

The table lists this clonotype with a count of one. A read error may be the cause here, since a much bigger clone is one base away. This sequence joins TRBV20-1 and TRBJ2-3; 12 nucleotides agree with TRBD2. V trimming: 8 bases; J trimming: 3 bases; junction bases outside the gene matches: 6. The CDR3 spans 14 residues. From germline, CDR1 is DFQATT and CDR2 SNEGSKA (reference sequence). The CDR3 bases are TGCAGTACCCAGACTAGCGGGAGAACAGATACGCAGTATTTT. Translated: CSTQTSGRTDTQYF.

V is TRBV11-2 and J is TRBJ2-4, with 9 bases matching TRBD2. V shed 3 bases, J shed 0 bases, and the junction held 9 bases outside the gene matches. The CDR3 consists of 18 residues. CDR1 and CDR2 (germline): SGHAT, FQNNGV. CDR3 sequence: CASSLTSGRLLAKNIQYF. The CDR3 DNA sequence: TGTGCCAGCAGCTTGACTAGCGGCCGCCTTTTAGCCAAAAACATTCAGTACTTC.

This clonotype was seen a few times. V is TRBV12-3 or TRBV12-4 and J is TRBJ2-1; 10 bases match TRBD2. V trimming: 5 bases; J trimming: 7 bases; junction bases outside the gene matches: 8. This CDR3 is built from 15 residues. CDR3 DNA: TGTGCCAGCAGTCAACGGCTAGCGGGGGAAAATGAGCAGTTCTTC. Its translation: CASSQRLAGENEQFF.

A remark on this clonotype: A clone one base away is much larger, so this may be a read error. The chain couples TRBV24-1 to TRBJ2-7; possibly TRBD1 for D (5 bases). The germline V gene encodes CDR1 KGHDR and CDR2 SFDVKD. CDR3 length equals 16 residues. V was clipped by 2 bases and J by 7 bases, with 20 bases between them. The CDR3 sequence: CATSDSDMSSYNEQYF. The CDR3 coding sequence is TGTGCCACCAGTGATTCGGACATGAGCTCCTACAATGAGCAGTACTTC.

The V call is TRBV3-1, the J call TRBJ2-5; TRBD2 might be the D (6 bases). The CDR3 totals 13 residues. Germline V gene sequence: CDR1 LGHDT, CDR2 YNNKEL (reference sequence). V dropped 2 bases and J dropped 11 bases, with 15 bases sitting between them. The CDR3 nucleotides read TGTGCCAGCAGCCAATTCCAGTCGGGGGAGCAGTACTTC. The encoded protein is CASSQFQSGEQYF.

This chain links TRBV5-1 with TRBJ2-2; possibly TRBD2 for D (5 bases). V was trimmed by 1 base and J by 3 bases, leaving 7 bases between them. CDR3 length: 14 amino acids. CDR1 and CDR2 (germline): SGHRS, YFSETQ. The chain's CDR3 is CASSLLEDTGELFF. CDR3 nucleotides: TGCGCCAGCAGCTTGTTGGAGGACACCGGGGAGCTGTTTTTT.

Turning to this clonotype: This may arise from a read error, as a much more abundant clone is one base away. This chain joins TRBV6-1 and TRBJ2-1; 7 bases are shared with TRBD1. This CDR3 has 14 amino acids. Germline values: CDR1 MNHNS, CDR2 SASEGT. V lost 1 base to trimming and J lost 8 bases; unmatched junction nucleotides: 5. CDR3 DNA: TGTGCCAGCAGTGAAGACAGGGGTAACGATGAGCAGTTCTTC. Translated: CASSEDRGNDEQFF.

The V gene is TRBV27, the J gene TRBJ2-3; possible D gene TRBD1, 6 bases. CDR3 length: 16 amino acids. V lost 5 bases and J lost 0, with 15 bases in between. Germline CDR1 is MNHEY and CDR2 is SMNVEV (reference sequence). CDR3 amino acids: CASSTYRAPSTDTQYF. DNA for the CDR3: TGTGCCAGCAGTACCTACAGGGCCCCTAGCACAGATACGCAGTATTTT.